This TCR beta chain was recovered during a study of blood T cells in healthy people across ages. Study results and limitations: There were more naive CD4+ cells and higher diversity in long-lived donors than in aged donors. Age showed a roughly linear inverse relationship with TCR beta diversity per million T cells. Diversity was estimated from one million T cells, and these estimates were considered underestimates.

The use of a sample-barcoded 5' primer and a J-beta primer mix characterized a second PCR of 7 to 11 cycles. Each cDNA molecule was tagged by a template-switch adaptor that had 12 random nucleotides. One entry per CDR3 protein, called by TCRdb with MiXCR from the 5' RACE reads. The repertoire holds some 1,800,000 distinct CDR3 sequences, with roughly 43% as singletons. The V gene end was trimmed by 8 bases and the J gene end by 8 bases; junction bases not matched to a gene: 14. CDR3 size: 15 residues. In the case of this clonotype: Antigen unknown.

The clonotype originates from a human donor in good health. The specimen was blood. The genes are TRBV12-3 or TRBV12-4 and TRBJ2-2; 7 bases are a match to TRBD1. The CDR3 region has the DNA TGTGCCAGCTCCCGTCAAGGACAGGTGGTAGGGGAGCTGTTTTTT. Translating it yields CASSRQGQVVGELFF.